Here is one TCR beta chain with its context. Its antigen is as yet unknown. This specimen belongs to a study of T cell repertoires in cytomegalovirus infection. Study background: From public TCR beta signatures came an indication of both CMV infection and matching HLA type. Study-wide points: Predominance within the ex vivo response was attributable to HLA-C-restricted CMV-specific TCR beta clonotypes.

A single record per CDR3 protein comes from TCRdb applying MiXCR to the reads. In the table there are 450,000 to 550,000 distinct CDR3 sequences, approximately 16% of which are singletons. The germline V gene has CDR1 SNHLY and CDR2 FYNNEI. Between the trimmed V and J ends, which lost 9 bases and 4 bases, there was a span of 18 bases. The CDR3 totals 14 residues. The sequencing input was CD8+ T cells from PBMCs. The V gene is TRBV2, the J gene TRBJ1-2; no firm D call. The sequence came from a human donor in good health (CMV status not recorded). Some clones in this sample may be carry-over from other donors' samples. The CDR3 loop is CASSEINWFYGYTF. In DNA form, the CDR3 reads TGTGCCAGTTCGGAGATCAACTGGTTCTATGGCTACACCTTC.